One and the same sample provided the 6 T cell receptor beta chains below, sequenced in a study of blood T cell repertoires in COVID-19. Sequencing used immunoSEQ multiplex PCR; TCRdb keeps in-frame clones, though not all of them. Of about 87,000 clones listed, 80% to 95% are singletons. The source material was peripheral blood. These receptors were collected from a man between 18 and 35 years old with COVID-19, enrolled during active disease.

As for this clone: The junction does not match germline at one end; this may be a read error. The V gene is TRBV7-7, the J gene TRBJ2-7; 7 nucleotides line up with TRBD1. Germline lookup yields CDR1 SSHAT and CDR2 FNYEAQ (reference sequence). The CDR3 has 15 residues. The CDR3 sequence: CASSLRQGPSYEQYF. Here the CDR3 DNA reads TGTGCTAGCAGCCTCCGACAGGGACCCTCCTACGAGCAGTACTTC.

The chain combines TRBV18 with TRBJ2-6, with TRBD1 identical over 8 bases. Germline V gene sequence: CDR1 KGHSH, CDR2 LQKENI. With V trimmed by 2 bases and J by 4 bases, 10 bases remained unmatched. There are 18 residues in the CDR3. CDR3 coding DNA: TGTGCCAGCTCACCATCTCCCCCGAACAGGGGGGGGGCCAACGTCCTGACTTTC. Protein: CASSPSPPNRGGANVLTF.

This chain uses TRBV19 with TRBJ2-5, with 11 bases aligning to TRBD2. J was trimmed by 2 bases and V by 4 bases; bases with no gene match: 3. There are 15 residues in the CDR3. The germline V gene has CDR1 LNHDA and CDR2 SQIVND (reference sequence). The CDR3 DNA follows: TGTGCCAGTAGTACGGGACTAGCGGAACAAGAGACCCAGTACTTC. This codes for CASSTGLAEQETQYF.

V usage is TRBV7-2 and J usage is TRBJ2-1; 13 bases match TRBD2. With 3 bases clipped from V and 9 bases from J, the junction kept 11 bases outside the gene matches. Germline lookup yields CDR1 SGHTA and CDR2 FQGNSA. The CDR3 loop spans 17 amino acids. The CDR3 region is CASSFQTTGTSGTEQFF. The CDR3 DNA is TGTGCCAGCAGCTTTCAAACTACCGGGACTAGCGGGACTGAGCAGTTCTTC.

V gene TRBV4-1 combines with J gene TRBJ1-6; weak D call: TRBD1 (5 bases). The CDR3 loop spans 14 amino acids. The V end lost 0 bases, the J end lost 10 bases, and 10 bases lay between the germline ends. Germline CDR1 is MGHRA and CDR2 is YSYEKL. In DNA, the CDR3 is TGCGCCAGCAGCCAAGATGGGGCCCTCTCACCCCTCCACTTT. Encoded protein: CASSQDGALSPLHF.

This chain connects TRBV3-1 (or the pseudogene TRBV3-2) to TRBJ1-6; the D gene is possibly TRBD1 (6 bases). The V end was cut by 3 bases, the J end by 3 bases, with 9 bases between. CDR1 LGHDT and CDR2 YNNKEL come from the germline V gene (reference sequence). The CDR3 is made up of 15 amino acids. CDR3 in amino acids: CASSHGTIYNSPLHF. For the CDR3, the DNA is TGTGCCAGCAGCCACGGGACAATCTATAATTCACCCCTCCACTTT.